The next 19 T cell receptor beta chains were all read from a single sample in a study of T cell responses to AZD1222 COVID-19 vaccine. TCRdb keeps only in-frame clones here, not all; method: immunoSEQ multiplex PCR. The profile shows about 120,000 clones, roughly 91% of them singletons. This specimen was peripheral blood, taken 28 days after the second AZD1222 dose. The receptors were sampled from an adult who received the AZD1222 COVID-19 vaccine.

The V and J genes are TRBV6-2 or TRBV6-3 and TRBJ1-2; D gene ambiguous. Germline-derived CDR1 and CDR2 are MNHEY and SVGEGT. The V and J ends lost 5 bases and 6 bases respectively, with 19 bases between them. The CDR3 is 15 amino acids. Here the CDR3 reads CASSLRTVRLDGYTF. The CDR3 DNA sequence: TGTGCCAGCAGTCTTCGGACGGTGAGGCTCGATGGCTACACCTTC.

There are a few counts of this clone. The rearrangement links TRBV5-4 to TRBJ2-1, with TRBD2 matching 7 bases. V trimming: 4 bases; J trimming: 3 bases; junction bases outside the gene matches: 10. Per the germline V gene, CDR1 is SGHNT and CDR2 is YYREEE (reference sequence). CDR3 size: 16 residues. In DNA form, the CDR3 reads TGTGCCAGCAGCCATGAGGGAGGGACCCGCTACAATGAGCAGTTCTTC. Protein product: CASSHEGGTRYNEQFF.

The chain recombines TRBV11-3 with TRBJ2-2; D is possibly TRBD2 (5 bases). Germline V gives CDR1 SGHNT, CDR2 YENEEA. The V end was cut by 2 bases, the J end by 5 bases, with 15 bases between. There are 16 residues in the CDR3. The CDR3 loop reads CASSLFRLGETGELFF. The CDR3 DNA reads TGTGCCAGCAGCTTATTCCGACTCGGGGAGACCGGGGAGCTGTTTTTT.

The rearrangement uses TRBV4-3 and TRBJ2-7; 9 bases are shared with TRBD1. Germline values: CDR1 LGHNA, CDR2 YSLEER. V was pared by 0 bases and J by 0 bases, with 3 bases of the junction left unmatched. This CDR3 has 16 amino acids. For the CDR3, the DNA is TGCGCCAGCAGCCAAGACGGGACAGGGAGCTCCTACGAGCAGTACTTC. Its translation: CASSQDGTGSSYEQYF.

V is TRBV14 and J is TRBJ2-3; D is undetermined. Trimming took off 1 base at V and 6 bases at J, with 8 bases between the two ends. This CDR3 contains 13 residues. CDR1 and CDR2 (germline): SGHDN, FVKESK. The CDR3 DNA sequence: TGTGCCAGCAGCCAAGGAGGATGGGATACGCAGTATTTT. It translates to CASSQGGWDTQYF.

CDR3 DNA: TGCGCCAGCAGTGGGGGCGTGGGGGCGACTGCTAGGGAGGGGCCCCAGCATTTT. Protein sequence: CASSGGVGATAREGPQHF. The chain has TRBV10-1 and TRBJ1-5; D possibly corresponds to TRBD1 (6 bases). Deletions cut 4 bases from V and 9 bases from J, with 28 bases between. This CDR3 spans 18 amino acids. Per the germline V gene, CDR1 is WNHNN and CDR2 is SYGVQD (reference sequence).

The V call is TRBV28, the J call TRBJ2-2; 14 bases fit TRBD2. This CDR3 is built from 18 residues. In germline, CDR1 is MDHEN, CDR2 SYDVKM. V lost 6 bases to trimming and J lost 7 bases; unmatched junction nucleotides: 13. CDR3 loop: CASRYHASGLAGVGELFF. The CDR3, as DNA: TGTGCCAGCAGATACCACGCCTCGGGACTAGCGGGGGTCGGGGAGCTGTTTTTT.

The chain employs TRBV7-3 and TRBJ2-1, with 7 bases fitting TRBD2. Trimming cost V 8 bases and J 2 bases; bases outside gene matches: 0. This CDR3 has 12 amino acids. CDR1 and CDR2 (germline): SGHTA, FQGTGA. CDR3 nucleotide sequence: TGTGCCAGCGGGGGGGCCTACAATGAGCAGTTCTTC. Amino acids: CASGGAYNEQFF.

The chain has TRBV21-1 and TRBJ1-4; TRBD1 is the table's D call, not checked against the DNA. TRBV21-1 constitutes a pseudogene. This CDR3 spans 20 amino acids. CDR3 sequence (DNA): TGTGCCAGCAGCAAAGGTTGGGGCAGGGGGCTTTCGCAGGCAGGTGAAAAACTGTTTTTT. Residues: CASSKGWGRGLSQAGEKLFF.

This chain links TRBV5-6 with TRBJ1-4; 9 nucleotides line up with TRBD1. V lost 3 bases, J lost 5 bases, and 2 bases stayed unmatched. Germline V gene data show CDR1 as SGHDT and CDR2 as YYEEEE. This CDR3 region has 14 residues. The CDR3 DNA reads TGTGCCAGCAGCTGGGGGACAGGGAATGAAAAACTGTTTTTT. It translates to CASSWGTGNEKLFF.

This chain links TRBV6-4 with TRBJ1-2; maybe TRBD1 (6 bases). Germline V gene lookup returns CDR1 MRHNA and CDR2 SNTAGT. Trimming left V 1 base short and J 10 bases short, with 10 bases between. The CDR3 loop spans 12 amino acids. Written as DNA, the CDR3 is TGTGCCAGCAGTGACTTGGACAGAAACTACACCTTC. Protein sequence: CASSDLDRNYTF.

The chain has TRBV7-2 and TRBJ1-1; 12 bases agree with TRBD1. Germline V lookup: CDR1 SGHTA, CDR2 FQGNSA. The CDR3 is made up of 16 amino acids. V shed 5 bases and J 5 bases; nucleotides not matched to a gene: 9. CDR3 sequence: CASSTPGQGARTEAFF. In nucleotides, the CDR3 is TGTGCCAGCAGCACCCCGGGACAGGGGGCGAGGACTGAAGCTTTCTTT.

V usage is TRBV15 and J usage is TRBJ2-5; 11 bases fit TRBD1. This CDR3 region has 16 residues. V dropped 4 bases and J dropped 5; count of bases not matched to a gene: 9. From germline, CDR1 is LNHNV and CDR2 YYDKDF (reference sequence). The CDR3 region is CATSTWDRGGTETQYF. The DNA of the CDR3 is TGTGCCACCAGCACATGGGACAGGGGGGGGACCGAGACCCAGTACTTC.

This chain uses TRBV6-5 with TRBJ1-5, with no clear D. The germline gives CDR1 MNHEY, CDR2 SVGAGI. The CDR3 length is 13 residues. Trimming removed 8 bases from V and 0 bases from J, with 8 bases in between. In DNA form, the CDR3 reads TGTGCCAGCGTCGGGGATAGCAATCAGCCCCAGCATTTT. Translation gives CASVGDSNQPQHF.

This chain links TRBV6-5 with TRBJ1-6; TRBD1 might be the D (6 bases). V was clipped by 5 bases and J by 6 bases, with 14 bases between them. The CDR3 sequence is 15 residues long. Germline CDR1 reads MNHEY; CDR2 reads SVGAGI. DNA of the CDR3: TGTGCCAGCAGTACCCGGACAGCCCGTAATTCACCCCTCCACTTT. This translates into CASSTRTARNSPLHF.

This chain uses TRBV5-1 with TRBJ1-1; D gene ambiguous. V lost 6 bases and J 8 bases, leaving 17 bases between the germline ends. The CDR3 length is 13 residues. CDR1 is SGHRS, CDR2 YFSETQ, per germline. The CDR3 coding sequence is TGCGCCAGCACCCCCTTTGGGAACCAAGAAGCTTTCTTT. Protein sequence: CASTPFGNQEAFF.

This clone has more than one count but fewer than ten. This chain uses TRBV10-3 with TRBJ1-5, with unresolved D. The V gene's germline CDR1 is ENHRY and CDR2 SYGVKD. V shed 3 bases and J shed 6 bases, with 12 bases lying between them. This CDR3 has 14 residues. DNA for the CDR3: TGTGCCATCAGTGAATATTCTTCGGGTCAGCCCCAGCATTTT. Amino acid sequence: CAISEYSSGQPQHF.

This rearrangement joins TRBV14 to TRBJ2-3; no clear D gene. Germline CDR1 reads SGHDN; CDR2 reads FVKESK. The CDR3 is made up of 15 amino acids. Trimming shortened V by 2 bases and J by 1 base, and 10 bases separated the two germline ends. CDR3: CASSQRPGGTDTQYF. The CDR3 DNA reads TGTGCCAGCAGCCAAAGGCCAGGAGGCACAGATACGCAGTATTTT.

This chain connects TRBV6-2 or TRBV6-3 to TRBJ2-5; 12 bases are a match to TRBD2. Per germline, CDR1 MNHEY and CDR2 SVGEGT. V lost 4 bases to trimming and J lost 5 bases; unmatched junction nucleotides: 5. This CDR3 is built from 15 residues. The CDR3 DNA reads TGTGCCAGCAGTTCTAGCGGGAGGGCCCGGGAGACCCAGTACTTC. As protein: CASSSSGRARETQYF.